The source of this T cell receptor beta chain is a study of cytomegalovirus exposure and HLA in healthy donors (TCRdb year 2017). For context, the study as a whole: According to a later analysis, one platform produced both the 120 validation repertoires and the roughly 640 repertoires of the first cohort. In addition to the first cohort of 650 to 750 subjects, a separate validation cohort of 120 different subjects was used. The study aimed to test whether signatures of past pathogen exposure could be identified by cataloging public T cell receptors. The study combined high-throughput TCR immunosequencing, statistical association of individual TCRs with disease status, and machine learning to predict cytomegalovirus infection status.

The investigation overall reported the following: Across donors, most TCR sequences were observed very rarely, whereas some public TCRs were present in many individuals. A later analysis had no HLA typing for the validation cohort, so co-occurrence there was scored across all 120 repertoires. In a later analysis, TCRs clustered in the first cohort were found to also tend to co-occur in the roughly 120 validation repertoires, with approximately 94% of cluster scores above 0. The study listed 170 or so TCR beta chains as associated with cytomegalovirus. In both the original and validation cohorts, the classifier was reported to diagnose cytomegalovirus status with high specificity and sensitivity. The authors suggested that the approach could potentially be extended to other disease states and immunological phenotypes. Three of the identified cytomegalovirus-associated TCR beta chains were confirmed in vitro to be specific for cytomegalovirus antigens.

Receptors were amplified or captured by the immunoSEQ multiplex PCR assay. In the paper's pipeline: A statistical classification framework was developed to diagnose cytomegalovirus status using the catalog of TCR beta chain sequences. TCRdb re-hosts the immuneACCESS table, in-frame sequences only. Its copies lack some clones; in the studies checked, an unresolved V gene accounts for under half of them, and the cause for the rest is not known. V, J and clone size are those of that table, while D and trimming were read from the DNA. The sample includes over 120,000 clones, with 80% to 90% observed a single time. The ten largest clones capture roughly 4.3% of the sample. The trim is 0 bases for V and 0 bases for J, with a gap of 11 bases between the germline ends. CDR1 and CDR2 are read off the germline V gene as LGHNA and YNFKEQ. The CDR3 goes from the cysteine to the phenylalanine over 17 residues. Only the CDR3 part of the read is kept: 51 bases, read in frame from the first base.

Note on this clone: There is no known antigen for this receptor. The record has no base qualities; no much larger clone is one base away.

The donors belonged to the validation cohort of around 110 subjects, which was separate from the approximately 700-subject first cohort. Recombination linked TRBV4-2 to TRBJ2-2; D gene: possibly TRBD2, on 6 matching bases. Specimen: PBMCs. This sequence was found in a man between 18 and 35 years old in good health and CMV-seropositive. DNA sequence: TGTGCCAGCAGCCAAGAAGCTGGCGGGACGAACACCGGGGAGCTGTTTTTT. Its protein reads: CASSQEAGGTNTGELFF.